This TCR beta chain was captured in a study of glioma-infiltrating T cells. Using RNA template, CDR3s of TCR alpha and beta were amplified with iRepertoire arm-PCR. TCRdb reanalysed the multiplex PCR reads using MiXCR and keeps one entry per CDR3 protein. The table shows approximately 120,000 distinct CDR3 sequences, with 25% occurring only once. By its share, this clonotype is medium-sized (0.01 to 0.1%). The V and J ends lost 9 bases and 5 bases respectively, with 19 bases between them. Per germline, CDR1 KGHDR and CDR2 SFDVKD. The CDR3 has 15 residues. Input material: glioma tissue, nonneoplastic brain tissue, or PBMCs (not recorded which). The source of this sequence is a human donor with low-grade glioma or glioblastoma, undergoing nonglioma brain surgery, or in good health (not recorded which). V is TRBV24-1 and J is TRBJ2-1; possibly TRBD2 for D (6 bases). Written as DNA, the CDR3 is TGTGCCACCGCGACTAGTTATGGCGACAACAATGAGCAGTTCTTC. Its protein product is CATATSYGDNNEQFF.